What follows are 17 T cell receptor beta chains derived from one specimen sequenced in a study of cytomegalovirus exposure and HLA in healthy donors. It was with 60 Vbeta and 13 Jbeta primers that the PCR ran. Using immunoSEQ multiplex PCR, the repertoire was profiled, and TCRdb retains in-frame clones only, with some absent. Of roughly 120,000 clones listed, 65% to 80% are singletons. The sample comprised PBMCs. Receptor source: a human donor in good health.

This clone was seen only a few times. The CDR3 reads CASSLFEGRGFHYEQYF. The CDR3 nucleotides read TGTGCCAGCAGCTTGTTTGAGGGGAGGGGATTTCACTACGAGCAGTACTTC. V and J are TRBV5-6 and TRBJ2-7; 7 bases fit TRBD2. The CDR3 has 17 residues. CDR1 SGHDT and CDR2 YYEEEE come from the germline V gene. V trimming: 1 base; J trimming: 3 bases; junction bases outside the gene matches: 13.

V and J are TRBV5-1 and TRBJ1-1; possibly TRBD1 for D (6 bases). CDR3 size: 16 residues. Looked up from germline, CDR1 is SGHRS and CDR2 is YFSETQ. V dropped 4 bases and J dropped 4 bases, with 20 bases sitting between them. CDR3 sequence (DNA): TGCGCCAGCAGCATGGGCGGGGGCCTGGGGGTCACTGAAGCTTTCTTT. This sequence encodes CASSMGGGLGVTEAFF.

V is TRBV5-1 and J is TRBJ2-1, with 12 positions matching TRBD2. Germline assignment: CDR1 SGHRS and CDR2 YFSETQ. CDR3 length: 15 amino acids. The J segment lost 6 bases and the V segment lost 1 base, leaving 2 bases of the junction unmatched. DNA of the CDR3: TGCGCCAGCAGCTTGCCTAGCGGGGGGGCCAATGAGCAGTTCTTC. This sequence encodes CASSLPSGGANEQFF.

This clone has only one observation. The V gene is TRBV27, the J gene TRBJ2-7; D may be TRBD2 (5 bases). CDR3 length: 12 residues. With 8 bases removed from V and 3 bases from J, the gap between germline ends came to 11 bases. Germline V gives CDR1 MNHEY, CDR2 SMNVEV (reference sequence). The CDR3 protein is CASLKRFYEQYF. CDR3 nucleotide sequence: TGTGCCAGCTTAAAGCGGTTCTACGAGCAGTACTTC.

This clone was detected only a few times. This rearrangement joins TRBV6-5 to TRBJ2-1; D not resolved. CDR1 and CDR2 (germline): MNHEY, SVGAGI. With 7 bases removed from V and 5 bases from J, the gap between germline ends came to 15 bases. This CDR3 is built from 14 residues. The CDR3 is CASTLIGHHNEQFF. CDR3 nucleotide sequence: TGTGCCAGCACGTTAATCGGTCACCACAATGAGCAGTTCTTC.

The chain combines TRBV28 with TRBJ2-7, with D possibly matching TRBD1 (6 bases). Trimming left V 6 bases short and J 0 bases short, with 24 bases between. The CDR3 has 18 amino acids. CDR1 is MDHEN and CDR2 is SYDVKM in the germline V gene. The CDR3 region is CASSLLFARDTSSYEQYF. The CDR3 bases are TGTGCCAGCAGCCTCCTATTTGCCCGGGACACATCCTCCTACGAGCAGTACTTC.

This chain links TRBV14 with TRBJ1-2; D uncertain. V gave up 6 bases and J gave up 7 bases, with 15 bases separating them. CDR3 length: 13 residues. Per germline, CDR1 SGHDN and CDR2 FVKESK. In nucleotides, the CDR3 is TGTGCCAGCAGGGGGTTGGACTTTGGTGGCTACACCTTC. Translating gives CASRGLDFGGYTF.

The chain employs TRBV6-5 and TRBJ2-1; 12 bases map to TRBD2. V lost 2 bases and J lost 7; bases outside the gene matches: 3. This CDR3 has 15 residues. Germline CDR1 is MNHEY and CDR2 is SVGAGI. CDR3 in amino acids: CASSYLAGGPNEQFF. The CDR3 region has the DNA TGTGCCAGCAGTTACCTAGCGGGGGGGCCGAATGAGCAGTTCTTC.

The chain employs TRBV9 and TRBJ2-1; 7 bases line up with TRBD2. Trimming cost V 6 bases and J 4 bases; bases outside gene matches: 10. The CDR3 length is 15 residues. The germline V gene has CDR1 SGDLS and CDR2 YYNGEE. CDR3 protein: CASTPRGGGYNEQFF. The CDR3 DNA reads TGTGCCAGCACCCCTAGGGGCGGGGGATACAATGAGCAGTTCTTC.

This clone was detected once. The chain carries TRBV5-1 and TRBJ1-5, with unresolved D. Looked up from germline, CDR1 is SGHRS and CDR2 is YFSETQ. V lost 1 base and J 6 bases, leaving 14 bases between the germline ends. The CDR3 length is 15 residues. Here the CDR3 reads CASSLNGETGQPQHF. The CDR3 region has the DNA TGCGCCAGCAGCTTGAACGGGGAGACGGGTCAGCCCCAGCATTTT.

The gene calls are TRBV5-6 and TRBJ1-2, with D perhaps matching TRBD1 (6 bases). V was clipped by 5 bases and J by 7 bases, with 15 bases between them. This CDR3 has 13 residues. The germline V gene has CDR1 SGHDT and CDR2 YYEEEE. CDR3 residues: CASSTDSHGGYTF. Written as DNA, the CDR3 is TGTGCCAGCAGTACGGACAGCCATGGTGGCTACACCTTC. Complete variable domain (other parts from reference TRBV5-6 and TRBJ1-2): DAGVTQSPTHLIKTRGQQVTLRCSPKSGHDTVSWYQQALGQGPQFIFQYYEEEERQRGNFPDRFSGHQFPNYSSELNVNALLLGDSALYLCASSTDSHGGYTFGSGTRLTVV.

The chain combines TRBV11-3 with TRBJ2-1; weak D call: TRBD1 (6 bases). The germline CDR1 and CDR2 sequences are SGHNT and YENEEA. The V gene lost 5 bases and the J gene lost 7 bases, with 12 bases spanning the gap. This CDR3 contains 13 residues. In nucleotides, the CDR3 is TGTGCCAGCAGCACATACAGGGCTAATGAGCAGTTCTTC. Its protein is CASSTYRANEQFF. The whole variable domain, filled in from reference TRBV11-3 and TRBJ2-1, reads EAGVVQSPRYKIIEKKQPVAFWCNPISGHNTLYWYLQNLGQGPELLIRYENEEAVDDSQLPKDRFSAERLKGVDSTLKIQPAELGDSAVYLCASSTYRANEQFFGPGTRLTVL.

This rearrangement joins TRBV11-3 to TRBJ1-3; 7 bases fit TRBD1. CDR1 is SGHNT, CDR2 YENEEA, per germline. V dropped 5 bases and J dropped 2; count of bases not matched to a gene: 3. This CDR3 contains 14 residues. The CDR3 nucleotides are TGTGCCAGCAGCGTTAGGGGGCCTGGAAACACCATATATTTT. It encodes CASSVRGPGNTIYF.

This rearrangement joins TRBV4-1 to TRBJ2-1, with TRBD1 identical over 10 bases. The CDR3 consists of 17 residues. Germline lookup yields CDR1 MGHRA and CDR2 YSYEKL. Germline trimming cut 1 base from V and 4 bases from J; bases unmatched to any gene: 7. CDR3 in DNA: TGCGCCAGCAGCCAAGGGCCGGGACAGGGGCTTTACAATGAGCAGTTCTTC. Its protein product is CASSQGPGQGLYNEQFF.

The chain uses TRBV19 and TRBJ1-1; 7 bases are a match to TRBD1. Trimming at V came to 4 bases and at J to 3 bases, leaving 5 bases not matched to a gene. From germline, CDR1 is LNHDA and CDR2 SQIVND (reference sequence). The CDR3 totals 14 residues. The CDR3 loop reads CASSNKGQYTEAFF. The CDR3 DNA sequence: TGTGCCAGTAGTAACAAGGGACAGTACACTGAAGCTTTCTTT.

This clone was seen a few times. The chain employs TRBV4-1 and TRBJ2-6; weak D call: TRBD1 (6 bases). Between the trimmed V and J ends, which lost 3 bases and 0 bases, there was a span of 9 bases. The CDR3 is made up of 16 amino acids. Looked up from germline, CDR1 is MGHRA and CDR2 is YSYEKL. CDR3 in amino acids: CASSQGASSGANVLTF. The CDR3 bases are TGCGCCAGCAGCCAGGGGGCTAGCTCTGGGGCCAACGTCCTGACTTTC.

This chain links TRBV11-2 with TRBJ2-1; 9 nucleotides match TRBD2. This CDR3 comprises 15 residues. Looked up from germline, CDR1 is SGHAT and CDR2 is FQNNGV. J was trimmed by 4 bases and V by 6 bases; bases with no gene match: 7. In DNA, the CDR3 is TGTGCCAGCAGTTTGAGCGGGGGGCAATACAATGAGCAGTTCTTC. Encoded protein: CASSLSGGQYNEQFF.